The entry below gives a single T cell receptor beta chain sequence along with its context. The antigen remains unidentified. This record comes from a study of OX40 agonist ivuxolimab in advanced cancers. Study information: Dosing consisted of intravenous ivuxolimab at 0.01 to 10 mg/kg every 2 weeks. Study-wide results and limits: The 0.1-3.0 mg/kg partial responders had among the lowest clonal expansion.

Germline V lookup: CDR1 MDHEN, CDR2 SYDVKM. Trimming removed 6 bases from V and 4 bases from J, with 16 bases in between. This CDR3 comprises 15 residues. Here immunoSEQ multiplex PCR was the method, and the copy in TCRdb shows in-frame clones only, minus some. The sample lists tens of thousands of clones, approximately 89% occurring once. The sample was CD4+ or CD8+ T cells sorted from blood, taken in a trial of the OX40 agonist ivuxolimab. The rearrangement joins TRBV28 to TRBJ1-5; D is unclear. This clonotype was obtained from an adult with an advanced solid tumor such as melanoma, head and neck, liver or kidney cancer. The CDR3 loop is CASSLTPPENQPQHF. CDR3 DNA sequence: TGTGCCAGCAGCCTAACGCCCCCGGAAAATCAGCCCCAGCATTTT.